These T cell receptor beta chains were read from a single sample in a study of blood T cells in healthy people across ages. Each CDR3 protein gets one entry after TCRdb re-called the 5' RACE reads with MiXCR. The sample lists some 1.4 million distinct CDR3 sequences, roughly 45% occurring once. Sequencing was performed on blood. The receptors derive from a woman between 18 and 30 years old in good health. Each CDR3 is given with its conserved first and last residue. D genes are given only for firm matches. Not all rows give a size; the values are once, few, many and, for expanded clones, a class.

d_gene	abundance	j_gene	v_gene	CDR3aa	CDR3nt
-	-	TRBJ2-7	TRBV13	CASSLGRQDYEQYF	TGTGCCAGCAGCTTAGGCCGGCAGGATTACGAGCAGTACTTC
-	-	TRBJ1-1	TRBV11-3	CASSLGLDKAFF	TGTGCCAGCAGCTTGGGGTTAGACAAGGCTTTCTTT
-	few	TRBJ2-2	TRBV29-1	CSVAGVTGELFF	TGCAGCGTTGCTGGGGTCACCGGGGAGCTGTTTTTT
-	few	TRBJ1-4	TRBV28	CASSRKEKLFF	TGTGCCAGCAGCCGAAAAGAAAAACTGTTTTTT
TRBD2	-	TRBJ2-3	TRBV7-9	CASSGGTRTVFFGQYF	TGTGCCAGCAGCGGCGGGACTAGGACAGTTTTTTTCGGGCAGTATTTT
-	few	TRBJ1-5	TRBV21-1	CASTQRPRDPGGNQPQHF	TGTGCCAGCACCCAACGCCCCCGGGATCCCGGGGGCAATCAGCCCCAGCATTTT
-	-	TRBJ2-7	TRBV30	CAWSHQKYEQYF	TGTGCCTGGAGTCACCAGAAGTACGAGCAGTACTTC
-	-	TRBJ2-7	TRBV7-9	CASSPNTGYRTYEQYF	TGTGCCAGCAGCCCAAACACAGGGTACCGGACCTACGAGCAGTACTTC
-	-	TRBJ2-1	TRBV20-1	CSARWALNEQFF	TGCAGTGCTAGATGGGCGTTGAATGAGCAGTTCTTC
TRBD1	-	TRBJ1-2	TRBV4-1	CASSHTLPGTGRMDYGYTF	TGCGCCAGCAGCCACACCCTTCCCGGGACAGGGAGAATGGACTATGGCTACACCTTC
TRBD2	-	TRBJ2-7	TRBV7-2	CASSLLAALAGETYEQYF	TGTGCCAGCAGCTTATTGGCGGCTTTAGCGGGAGAGACCTACGAGCAGTACTTC
-	-	TRBJ1-1	TRBV12-3/TRBV12-4	CASSLYPEPEAFF	TGTGCCAGCAGTTTATACCCCGAGCCTGAAGCTTTCTTT
-	once	TRBJ1-2	TRBV30	CAWIQDRAGYTF	TGTGCCTGGATACAAGACCGTGCCGGCTACACCTTC
TRBD1	-	TRBJ1-2	TRBV2	CASSAGGRNYGYTF	TGTGCCAGCAGTGCAGGGGGCAGGAACTATGGCTACACCTTC
-	few	TRBJ2-5	TRBV7-8	CASSLGLPPETQYF	TGTGCCAGCAGCTTAGGGCTACCCCCCGAGACCCAGTACTTC
-	-	TRBJ2-7	TRBV21-1	CASSKDRGLYEQYF	TGTGCCAGCAGCAAAGACAGGGGGTTGTACGAGCAGTACTTC
-	few	TRBJ1-2	TRBV4-2	CASSQDIGQTYGYTF	TGTGCCAGCAGCCAAGATATCGGACAGACCTATGGCTACACCTTC
TRBD1	few	TRBJ1-1	TRBV12-3/TRBV12-4	CASTQQGRLTAEAFF	TGTGCCAGCACTCAACAGGGGAGACTAACCGCTGAAGCTTTCTTT
-	few	TRBJ2-3	TRBV27	CASSWLASTDTQYF	TGTGCCAGCAGTTGGCTAGCGTCCACAGATACGCAGTATTTT
-	-	TRBJ1-6	TRBV12-3/TRBV12-4	CASSTHQWNNSPLHF	TGTGCCAGCAGTACCCATCAGTGGAATAATTCACCCCTCCACTTT
TRBD1	-	TRBJ1-1	TRBV20-1	CSARGTGVTEAFF	TGCAGTGCTAGAGGGACAGGGGTCACTGAAGCTTTCTTT
-	-	TRBJ2-3	TRBV15	CATTVPNTDTQYF	TGTGCCACCACCGTCCCGAACACAGATACGCAGTATTTT
-	-	TRBJ2-7	TRBV14	CASTHGGGGSEQYF	TGTGCCAGCACCCACGGAGGGGGAGGTAGCGAGCAGTACTTC
-	few	TRBJ1-5	TRBV5-1	CASSVGQPQHF	TGCGCCAGCAGCGTGGGTCAGCCCCAGCATTTT
-	-	TRBJ1-5	TRBV12-3/TRBV12-4	CASSPSGTMNQPQHF	TGTGCCAGCAGTCCTAGTGGGACAATGAATCAGCCCCAGCATTTT
TRBD1	-	TRBJ1-1	TRBV29-1	CSGNRGLEAFF	TGCAGCGGGAACAGGGGTTTGGAAGCTTTCTTT
-	many	TRBJ1-6	TRBV12-3/TRBV12-4	CASSLNSYNSPLHF	TGTGCCAGCAGCTTGAACTCCTATAATTCACCCCTCCACTTT
-	-	TRBJ2-7	TRBV18	CASSPPETRVEQYF	TGTGCCAGCTCACCCCCCGAGACTAGGGTCGAGCAGTACTTC
-	few	TRBJ2-5	TRBV21-1	CASSNQNRETQYF	TGTGCCAGCAGCAACCAAAACCGAGAGACCCAGTACTTC